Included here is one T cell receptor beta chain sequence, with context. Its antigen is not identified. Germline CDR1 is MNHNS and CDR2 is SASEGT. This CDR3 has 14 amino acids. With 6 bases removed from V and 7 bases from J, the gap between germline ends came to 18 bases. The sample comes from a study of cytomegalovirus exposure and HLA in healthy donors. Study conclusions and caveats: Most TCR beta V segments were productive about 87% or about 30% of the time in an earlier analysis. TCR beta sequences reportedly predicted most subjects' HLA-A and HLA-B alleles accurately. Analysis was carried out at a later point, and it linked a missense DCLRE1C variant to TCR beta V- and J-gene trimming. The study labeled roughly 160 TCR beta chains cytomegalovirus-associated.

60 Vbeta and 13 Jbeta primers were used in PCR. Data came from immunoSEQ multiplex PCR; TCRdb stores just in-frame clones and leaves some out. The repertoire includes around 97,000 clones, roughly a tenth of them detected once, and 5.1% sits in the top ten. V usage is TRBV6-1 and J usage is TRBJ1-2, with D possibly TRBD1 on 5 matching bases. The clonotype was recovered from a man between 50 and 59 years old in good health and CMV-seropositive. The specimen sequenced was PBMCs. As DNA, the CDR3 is TGTGCCAGCAGCGCCGGAACGGGGGAGCGTGGCTACACCTTC. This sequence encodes CASSAGTGERGYTF.